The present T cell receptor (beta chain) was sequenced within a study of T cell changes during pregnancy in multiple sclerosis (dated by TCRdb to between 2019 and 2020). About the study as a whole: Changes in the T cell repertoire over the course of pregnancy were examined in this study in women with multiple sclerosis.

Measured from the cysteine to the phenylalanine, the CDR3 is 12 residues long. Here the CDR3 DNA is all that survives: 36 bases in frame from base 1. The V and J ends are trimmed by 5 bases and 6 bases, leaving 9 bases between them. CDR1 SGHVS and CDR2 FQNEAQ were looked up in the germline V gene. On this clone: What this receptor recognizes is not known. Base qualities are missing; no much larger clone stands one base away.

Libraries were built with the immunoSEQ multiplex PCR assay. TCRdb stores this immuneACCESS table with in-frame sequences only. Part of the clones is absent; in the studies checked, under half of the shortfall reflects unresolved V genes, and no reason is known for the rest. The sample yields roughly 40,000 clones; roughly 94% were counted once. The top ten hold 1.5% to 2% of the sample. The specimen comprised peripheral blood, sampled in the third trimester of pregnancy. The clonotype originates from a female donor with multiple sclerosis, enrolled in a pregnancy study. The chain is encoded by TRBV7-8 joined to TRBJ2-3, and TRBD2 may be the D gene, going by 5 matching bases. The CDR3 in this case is CASSRLADTQYF. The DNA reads TGTGCCAGCAGCCGCTTAGCGGATACGCAGTATTTT.